Below, 24 T cell receptor beta chains from the same sample are listed, as sequenced in a study of T cell responses to AZD1222 COVID-19 vaccine. Using immunoSEQ multiplex PCR, the repertoire was profiled, and TCRdb retains in-frame clones only, with some absent. This table holds some 150,000 clones, roughly 91% found once. Sequencing used peripheral blood, obtained 28 days after the second AZD1222 dose. These receptors originate from an adult who received the AZD1222 COVID-19 vaccine.

The chain recombines TRBV6-1 with TRBJ2-1; no clear D. Germline CDR1 and CDR2: MNHNS and SASEGT. Between the trimmed V and J ends, which lost 3 bases and 10 bases, there was a span of 7 bases. CDR3 size: 11 residues. This chain's CDR3 is CASSDRKEQFF. The CDR3 DNA reads TGTGCCAGCAGTGATAGGAAGGAGCAGTTCTTC.

This chain links TRBV7-9 with TRBJ1-1; D remains ambiguous. The CDR3 is 12 residues long. Looked up from germline, CDR1 is SEHNR and CDR2 is FQNEAQ (reference sequence). The CDR3 sequence is CVLSTENTEAFF. CDR3 DNA: TGTGTCCTTTCAACAGAGAACACTGAAGCTTTCTTT. Variable domain in full (rest from reference TRBV7-9 and TRBJ1-1): DTGVSQNPRHKITKRGQNVTFRCDPISEHNRLYWYRQTLGQGPEFLTYFQNEAQLEKSRLLSDRFSAERPKGSFSTLEIQRTEQGDSAMYLCVLSTENTEAFFGQGTRLTVV.

This chain uses TRBV3-1 (or the pseudogene TRBV3-2) with TRBJ1-2; D perhaps matches TRBD1 (6 bases). V lost 2 bases, J lost 8 bases, and 12 bases lay in between. The length of the CDR3 is 13 residues. Germline V lookup: CDR1 LGHDT, CDR2 YNNKEL (reference sequence). The CDR3 sequence: CASSQTGMGGYTF. CDR3 bases: TGTGCCAGCAGCCAAACAGGGATGGGCGGCTACACCTTC.

V usage is TRBV28 and J usage is TRBJ2-1; D remains unclear. With 6 bases removed from V and 10 bases from J, the gap between germline ends came to 7 bases. CDR1 and CDR2 (germline): MDHEN, SYDVKM. The CDR3 runs to 10 residues. The DNA for the CDR3 is TGTGCCAGCAGCACCACGGAGCAGTTCTTC. This gives the protein CASSTTEQFF.

Comments on this clone: Sequence at one end of the junction differs from germline and may be a read error. The rearrangement uses TRBV5-8 and TRBJ2-6, with D unclear. The CDR3 runs to 15 residues. Germline CDR1 SGHTS, CDR2 YDEGEE. CDR3 DNA sequence: TGTGCCAGCACCTTGGGGTCCTCTGGGGCCAACGTCCTGACTTTC. This codes for CASTLGSSGANVLTF.

The chain carries TRBV18 and TRBJ2-3; TRBD2 matches at 8 bases. Germline V lookup: CDR1 KGHSH, CDR2 LQKENI. The CDR3 is 16 amino acids. After removal of 0 bases from V and 6 bases from J, the junction contained 8 bases not matched to a gene. CDR3 amino acids: CASSPPRRGGLDTQYF. CDR3 bases: TGTGCCAGCTCACCACCTCGACGGGGGGGCCTCGATACGCAGTATTTT. The full variable domain, completed using reference TRBV18 and TRBJ2-3, is NAGVMQNPRHLVRRRGQEARLRCSPMKGHSHVYWYRQLPEEGLKFMVYLQKENIIDESGMPKERFSAEFPKEGPSILRIQQVVRGDSAAYFCASSPPRRGGLDTQYFGPGTRLTVL.

The chain uses TRBV12-3 or TRBV12-4 and TRBJ2-1, with D perhaps matching TRBD2 (6 bases). The CDR3 has 13 residues. The V end was cut by 3 bases, the J end by 9 bases, with 12 bases between. This CDR3 is CASSLTRRSEQFF. Here the CDR3 DNA reads TGTGCCAGCAGTTTGACTAGAAGAAGTGAGCAGTTCTTC.

This chain joins TRBV28 and TRBJ1-5; 7 nucleotides align to TRBD1. Germline V gene data show CDR1 as MDHEN and CDR2 as SYDVKM. This CDR3 region has 16 residues. V dropped 5 bases and J dropped 7; count of bases not matched to a gene: 14. CDR3 in DNA: TGTGCCAGCAGTCGCCCGGTAGGGACAGTTAGCCAGCCCCAGCATTTT. Residues: CASSRPVGTVSQPQHF.

The genes are TRBV5-1 and TRBJ2-3, with 7 bases matching TRBD2. Germline V CDR1 and CDR2: SGHRS, YFSETQ. The V segment lost 3 bases and the J segment 8 bases; nucleotides outside the gene matches: 6. The CDR3 runs to 13 residues. CDR3 DNA: TGCGCCAGCAGCTCGGGGACTACTCCTACGCAGTATTTT. Translating gives CASSSGTTPTQYF.

This clone was recorded only once. The CDR3 spells CAWGSGQRAEAFF. The CDR3 DNA is TGTGCCTGGGGATCAGGACAGAGAGCTGAAGCTTTCTTT. The chain uses TRBV30 and TRBJ1-1; D perhaps matches TRBD1 (6 bases). Trimming removed 5 bases from V and 6 bases from J, with 16 bases in between. In germline, CDR1 is GTSNPN, CDR2 SVGIG (reference sequence). The CDR3 spans 13 residues.

The rearrangement joins TRBV19 to TRBJ2-5; D call uncertain. Trimming took off 5 bases at V and 5 bases at J, with 9 bases between the two ends. Germline V gene data show CDR1 as LNHDA and CDR2 as SQIVND (reference sequence). The CDR3 has 12 residues. DNA of the CDR3: TGTGCCAGTAGTTTGAGACTCGAGACCCAGTACTTC. This translates into CASSLRLETQYF.

The chain couples TRBV5-4 to TRBJ2-7; weak D call: TRBD1 (6 bases). The V gene lost 1 base and the J gene lost 5 bases, with 13 bases spanning the gap. The CDR3 runs to 14 residues. Germline V gene data show CDR1 as SGHNT and CDR2 as YYREEE (reference sequence). The CDR3, as DNA: TGTGCCAGCAGCTTGTGGGGGCCTTGGAACGAGCAGTACTTC. Encoded protein: CASSLWGPWNEQYF.

This CDR3 is CASSLIDRGDSPLHF. The CDR3 DNA reads TGTGCCAGCAGCCTAATAGACAGGGGGGATTCACCCCTCCACTTT. The chain employs TRBV5-6 and TRBJ1-6, with TRBD1 matching over 9 bases. The germline gives CDR1 SGHDT, CDR2 YYEEEE. The CDR3 spans 15 residues. V lost 4 bases to trimming and J lost 8 bases; unmatched junction nucleotides: 7.

The chain employs TRBV19 and TRBJ1-1, with D possibly being TRBD1 (6 bases). Germline CDR1 is LNHDA and CDR2 is SQIVND (reference sequence). The CDR3 extends over 13 amino acids. Trimming took 2 bases from V and 8 from J, leaving 12 bases between them. The CDR3: CASSITDRVEAFF. Written as DNA, the CDR3 is TGTGCCAGTAGTATAACGGACAGAGTAGAAGCTTTCTTT. Full variable domain (remainder filled in from reference TRBV19 and TRBJ1-1): DGGITQSPKYLFRKEGQNVTLSCEQNLNHDAMYWYRQDPGQGLRLIYYSQIVNDFQKGDIAEGYSVSREKKESFPLTVTSAQKNPTAFYLCASSITDRVEAFFGQGTRLTVV.

This clone was seen a single time. V is TRBV3-1 (or the pseudogene TRBV3-2) and J is TRBJ2-1; D might be TRBD2 (6 bases). Looked up from germline, CDR1 is LGHDT and CDR2 is YNNKEL (reference sequence). Trimming left V 2 bases short and J 6 bases short, with 11 bases between. This CDR3 contains 14 residues. CDR3 region: CASSQNLATNEQFF. The DNA for the CDR3 is TGTGCCAGCAGCCAAAATCTAGCGACCAATGAGCAGTTCTTC.

The rearrangement links TRBV18 to TRBJ2-1; unclear D gene. The CDR3 extends over 15 amino acids. V was cut by 3 bases and J by 5 bases, with 14 bases left in between. Per germline, CDR1 KGHSH and CDR2 LQKENI. CDR3 coding DNA: TGTGCCAGCTCACCGTCGCAGACGACCAACAATGAGCAGTTCTTC. This gives the protein CASSPSQTTNNEQFF. Filled out from reference TRBV18 and TRBJ2-1, the complete variable domain reads NAGVMQNPRHLVRRRGQEARLRCSPMKGHSHVYWYRQLPEEGLKFMVYLQKENIIDESGMPKERFSAEFPKEGPSILRIQQVVRGDSAAYFCASSPSQTTNNEQFFGPGTRLTVL.

The chain links TRBV7-3 to TRBJ1-1; no reliable D call. The CDR3 runs to 11 residues. Germline lookup yields CDR1 SGHTA and CDR2 FQGTGA. The V gene lost 3 bases and the J gene lost 10 bases, with 9 bases spanning the gap. The CDR3 coding sequence is TGTGCCAGCAGCTTGCCAAGAGGAGCTTTCTTT. Residues: CASSLPRGAFF.

The chain joins TRBV2 to TRBJ2-4; possibly TRBD1 for D (5 bases). Deletions cut 5 bases from V and 5 bases from J, with 16 bases between. Germline CDR1 and CDR2: SNHLY and FYNNEI. The CDR3 covers 15 residues. CDR3 DNA sequence: TGTGCCAGCAGTCATTCGGTAGGGGTTCAAAACATTCAGTACTTC. Its protein is CASSHSVGVQNIQYF.

The chain combines TRBV5-1 with TRBJ2-2; perhaps TRBD1 as D (6 bases). The CDR3 consists of 16 residues. Trimming removed 4 bases at V and 0 bases at J, with 13 bases between. The germline CDR1 and CDR2 sequences are SGHRS and YFSETQ. CDR3 coding DNA: TGCGCCAGCAGCCAAGTTACAGGGTCGAACACCGGGGAGCTGTTTTTT. Protein product: CASSQVTGSNTGELFF. The full variable domain, rest sourced from reference TRBV5-1 and TRBJ2-2, is KAGVTQTPRYLIKTRGQQVTLSCSPISGHRSVSWYQQTPGQGLQFLFEYFSETQRNKGNFPGRFSGRQFSNSRSEMNVSTLELGDSALYLCASSQVTGSNTGELFFGEGSRLTVL.

The CDR3 spells CAISETGAYGYTF. Here the CDR3 DNA reads TGTGCCATCAGTGAGACAGGAGCTTATGGCTACACCTTC. The J gene is TRBJ1-2, the V gene TRBV10-3, with a weak D call TRBD1 (5 bases). Germline V gene sequence: CDR1 ENHRY, CDR2 SYGVKD. This CDR3 has 13 residues. Between the trimmed V and J ends, which lost 2 bases and 5 bases, there was a span of 9 bases.

CDR3 residues: CASSFSGTSTDTQYF. CDR3 coding DNA: TGCGCCAGCAGCTTCTCCGGGACTAGCACAGATACGCAGTATTTT. The chain carries TRBV5-1 and TRBJ2-3; D is perhaps TRBD2 (6 bases). The CDR3 covers 15 residues. Germline CDR1 is SGHRS and CDR2 is YFSETQ. V was cut by 2 bases and J by 0 bases, with 10 bases left in between.

The chain combines TRBV7-2 with TRBJ2-1; TRBD2 aligns across 11 bases. V dropped 5 bases and J dropped 3; count of bases not matched to a gene: 0. CDR3 length: 14 residues. CDR1 and CDR2 from the germline V gene are SGHTA and FQGNSA. CDR3 sequence (DNA): TGTGCCAGCAGCGGACTAGCGGGCTACAATGAGCAGTTCTTC. It translates to CASSGLAGYNEQFF.

This chain joins TRBV7-3 and TRBJ2-3; D remains ambiguous. V lost 1 base and J 2 bases, leaving 10 bases between the germline ends. The CDR3 runs 15 residues. CDR1 is SGHTA and CDR2 is FQGTGA in the germline V gene. CDR3 sequence: CASSLSGAHTDTQYF. In nucleotides, the CDR3 is TGTGCCAGCAGCTTAAGTGGAGCGCACACAGATACGCAGTATTTT.

V and J are TRBV30 and TRBJ2-1; 9 bases fit TRBD2. In germline, CDR1 is GTSNPN, CDR2 SVGIG (reference sequence). The CDR3 extends over 14 amino acids. J lost 5 bases, V lost 2 bases, and 4 bases had no gene match. CDR3: CAWSQAGGHNEQFF. CDR3 nucleotides: TGTGCCTGGAGTCAGGCGGGAGGGCACAATGAGCAGTTCTTC. Full variable domain (missing parts from reference TRBV30 and TRBJ2-1): SQTIHQWPATLVQPVGSPLSLECTVEGTSNPNLYWYRQAAGRGLQLLFYSVGIGQISSEVPQNLSASRPQDRQFILSSKKLLLSDSGFYLCAWSQAGGHNEQFFGPGTRLTVL.